The 9 T cell receptor beta chains in this list originate from one sample, sequenced in a study of radiotherapy plus CTLA-4 blockade in lung cancer. Data came from immunoSEQ multiplex PCR; TCRdb stores just in-frame clones and leaves some out. Of some 77,000 clones in the sample, about 86% were seen once. The source material was peripheral blood, sampled from a patient treated with radiotherapy plus ipilimumab. The receptor set was obtained from a human donor with non-small cell lung cancer who had a partial response to radiotherapy plus ipilimumab.

The CDR3 DNA follows: TGTGCCAGCAGTTCCCCTAGCGGGAGCGTAAGAAATGAGCAGTTCTTC. Protein sequence: CASSSPSGSVRNEQFF. V gene TRBV27 combines with J gene TRBJ2-1; 10 positions match TRBD2. The CDR3 is 16 residues long. V was clipped by 4 bases and J by 7 bases; unmatched bases: 10. Germline V gives CDR1 MNHEY, CDR2 SMNVEV (reference sequence).

This chain links TRBV6-1 with TRBJ2-3, with 10 bases identical to TRBD1. Per germline, CDR1 MNHNS and CDR2 SASEGT. The CDR3 contains 14 residues. V gave up 7 bases and J gave up 3 bases; unmatched junction bases: 4. The CDR3 loop reads CASTRTGGTDTQYF. CDR3 sequence (DNA): TGTGCCAGCACTCGGACAGGGGGAACAGATACGCAGTATTTT.

This chain links TRBV6-1 with TRBJ2-1; no clear D. This CDR3 has 12 residues. Germline CDR1 MNHNS, CDR2 SASEGT. Trimming left V 1 base short and J 9 bases short, with 7 bases between. In nucleotides, the CDR3 is TGTGCCAGCAGTGAAGGCCTGAGTGAGCAGTTCTTC. Translated, it gives CASSEGLSEQFF.

J is TRBJ2-7 and V is TRBV18; tentative D call: TRBD1 (6 bases). The CDR3 loop spans 13 amino acids. The germline CDR1 and CDR2 sequences are KGHSH and LQKENI. Trimming took 3 bases from V and 7 from J, leaving 13 bases between them. CDR3 amino acids: CASSPNREEEQYF. The CDR3 bases are TGTGCCAGCTCACCGAACAGGGAAGAGGAGCAGTACTTC.

The gene calls are TRBV6-5 and TRBJ2-1; TRBD2 aligns across 14 bases. CDR3 length equals 15 residues. The V segment lost 4 bases and the J segment 7 bases; nucleotides outside the gene matches: 3. CDR1 MNHEY and CDR2 SVGAGI come from the germline V gene. CDR3 sequence: CASSSGLAGANEQFF. CDR3 nucleotide sequence: TGTGCCAGCAGTTCGGGACTAGCGGGAGCAAATGAGCAGTTCTTC.

The chain has TRBV6-5 and TRBJ2-2; D gene unclear. V was clipped by 4 bases and J by 5 bases, with 8 bases between them. CDR3 length equals 13 residues. CDR1 is MNHEY, CDR2 SVGAGI, per germline. This CDR3 is CASSSSGTGELFF. The CDR3 DNA follows: TGTGCCAGCAGTTCTTCAGGTACCGGGGAGCTGTTTTTT.

This chain joins TRBV2 and TRBJ2-3; TRBD2 aligns across 9 bases. The V gene's germline CDR1 is SNHLY and CDR2 FYNNEI. V dropped 3 bases and J dropped 5; count of bases not matched to a gene: 3. The CDR3 runs to 14 residues. This CDR3 is CASSDGGGEDTQYF. DNA of the CDR3: TGTGCCAGCAGTGACGGCGGGGGGGAAGATACGCAGTATTTT.

The gene calls are TRBV5-1 and TRBJ2-7; 7 nucleotides match TRBD1. Germline V CDR1 and CDR2: SGHRS, YFSETQ. The CDR3 is 13 amino acids. The J segment lost 2 bases and the V segment lost 4 bases, leaving 3 bases of the junction unmatched. The CDR3 loop is CASSLDRTYEQYF. The CDR3 bases are TGCGCCAGCAGCCTGGACAGGACCTACGAGCAGTACTTC.

CDR3 DNA: TGTGCCAGCAGCTTTAGCGGAGGGACGCAGTATTTT. Encoded protein: CASSFSGGTQYF. The V call is TRBV7-8, the J call TRBJ2-3; TRBD2 might be the D (6 bases). Germline V gene sequence: CDR1 SGHVS, CDR2 FQNEAQ. V was shortened by 3 bases and J by 9 bases, with 10 bases between the two germline ends. The CDR3 has 12 amino acids.